This T cell receptor beta chain was identified in a study of blood T cell repertoires in COVID-19. About the study: Samples of COVID-19 (acute and convalescent) were obtained from the United States, Italy and Spain.

Original methodology: Researchers report that nucleated cell counts were estimated from reference gene primer amplification. TCRdb's copy holds only in-frame clones and misses some; the assay was immunoSEQ multiplex PCR. V and J calls and clone size are given by that table; D and trimming were obtained from the DNA. The data hold some 700,000 clones, with 85% to 90% observed a single time. The CDR3 is made up of 15 amino acids. Trimming took 0 bases from V and 8 from J, leaving 16 bases between them. Germline V gene sequence: CDR1 SEHNR, CDR2 FQNEAQ (reference sequence). The source of this sequence is a young woman with acute or convalescent COVID-19. Specimen: peripheral blood. The rearrangement links TRBV7-9 to TRBJ1-2; D might be TRBD1 (6 bases). The CDR3 spells CASSLALGTTEGYTF. Here the CDR3 DNA reads TGTGCCAGCAGCTTAGCGCTGGGGACAACGGAGGGCTACACCTTC.